This T cell receptor beta chain was found in a study of shared clonotypes between healthy human individuals. The germline V gene has CDR1 SGHTA and CDR2 FQGTGA. The CDR3 is 16 residues long. Trimming removed 0 bases from V and 9 bases from J, with 18 bases in between. Sequencing was performed with immunoSEQ multiplex PCR; in TCRdb, only in-frame clones are kept and a portion is missing. The table records some 470,000 clones, around 80% of them present only once. Among the donors, all were Caucasian adults who lived in Nashville, Tennessee. The source of this sequence is a woman between 40 and 55 years old in good health. Some clones in this sample may be carry-over from other donors' samples. Sequencing used PBMCs. The chain is built from TRBV7-3 and TRBJ2-1, with a possible D match to TRBD2 (7 bases). The CDR3 protein is CASSLTLGGGPSEQFF. The CDR3 DNA is TGTGCCAGCAGCTTAACATTAGGGGGAGGGCCGAGTGAGCAGTTCTTC.